This T cell receptor (beta chain) was recovered during a study of shared clonotypes between healthy human individuals. TCRdb's table, derived via immunoSEQ multiplex PCR, lists solely in-frame clones and lacks some. The sample yields 2 million to 2.5 million clones, approximately 94% seen once. V lost 5 bases, J lost 12 bases, and 23 bases lay in between. From germline, CDR1 is LNHNV and CDR2 YYDKDF (reference sequence). The CDR3 is 15 residues long. As for this clone: The antigen remains undetermined.

Study findings and constraints: Clonotypes shared by all four sorted-subset donors had higher generation probabilities than non-shared clonotypes. An effect of sequencing depth on clonotype sharing among donors was expected.

The source material was naive CD4+ T cells sorted from blood. Documented subset: CD45RA+ positively selected. V gene TRBV15 combines with J gene TRBJ2-4, with D possibly being TRBD1 or TRBD2 (5 bases each). The TCR was taken from a man younger than 30 in good health. In DNA, the CDR3 is TGTGCCACCAGCCTCCTGGGGTCCGGGGAAGGGGCTCAGTACTTC. Amino acids: CATSLLGSGEGAQYF.